The source of this T cell receptor (beta chain) is a study of cytomegalovirus exposure and HLA in healthy donors. General observations from the study: The majority of TCR sequences were rare, yet some public TCRs appeared in many donors. A later analysis found that most CMV-associated TCR beta chains appeared HLA-restricted. In a later analysis, HLA-C alleles had the fewest associated TCRs, DRB1 alleles the most.

Primers: 60 Vbeta forward and 13 Jbeta reverse. Repertoires were generated with immunoSEQ multiplex PCR, while TCRdb's copy carries only in-frame clones and drops some. The repertoire holds over 70,000 clones, with about 67% as singletons. About this clone itself: Its antigen remains unidentified.

J was trimmed by 6 bases and V by 1 base; bases with no gene match: 10. The CDR3 covers 17 residues. Germline lookup yields CDR1 LGHNA and CDR2 YSLEER. The sample consisted of PBMCs. This chain uses TRBV4-3 with TRBJ1-1, with 11 bases fitting TRBD1. The sequence derives from a man aged 35 to 55 in good health and CMV-seropositive. The CDR3 loop reads CASSQGGTGGILAEAFF. The CDR3 bases are TGCGCCAGCAGCCAAGGCGGGACAGGGGGTATTCTCGCTGAAGCTTTCTTT.